The clone carrying this T cell receptor (beta chain) has ten or more counts. This sample was taken from a study of T cells in Graves' hyperthyroidism and ophthalmopathy. RNA transcripts served as the template for amplifying TCR beta CDR3 regions. With the HTBI primer set, the TCR CDR3 went through a first round of RT-PCR. From the multiplex PCR reads, TCRdb called clonotypes with MiXCR, one entry per CDR3 protein. The sample includes a few hundred thousand distinct CDR3 sequences, 40% to 55% of them seen just once. CDR3 length: 12 amino acids. Germline CDR1 and CDR2: SQVTM and ANQGSEA. Trimming took 6 bases from V and 6 from J; bases not matched to a gene: 7.

This receptor was obtained from a young woman with Graves' hyperthyroidism. The specimen was peripheral blood or thyroid tissue (not recorded which). J is TRBJ2-7 and V is TRBV29-1; TRBD1 aligns across 8 bases. The CDR3 coding sequence is TGCAGCGTCCAAATGACAGGGGTCGAGCAGTACTTC. It encodes CSVQMTGVEQYF.